This TCR beta chain was obtained from a study of PD-1 blockade in classical Hodgkin lymphoma. All patients experienced relapse after autologous stem cell transplantation, and brentuximab vedotin exposure was variable. V dropped 0 bases and J dropped 4; count of bases not matched to a gene: 8. CDR1 is ENHRY, CDR2 SYGVKD, per germline. The CDR3 has 16 residues. TCRdb's copy holds only in-frame clones and misses some; the assay was immunoSEQ multiplex PCR. This sample has 35,000 or so clones, with 69% found just once. Turning to this clone: What it binds is not known.

Study results and limitations: Newly diagnosed patients were reported to exhibit reduced baseline TCR diversity relative to healthy donors.

The chain combines TRBV10-3 with TRBJ1-2; 7 bases line up with TRBD1. The source was peripheral blood mononuclear cells (PBMCs), collected before the second cycle of nivolumab. The clonotype originates from a human donor with classical Hodgkin lymphoma. CDR3 sequence reads: CAISESTQGLSYGYTF. DNA for the CDR3: TGTGCCATCAGTGAGTCGACACAGGGGCTAAGCTATGGCTACACCTTC.